The clone carrying this T cell receptor (beta chain) appeared many times. The sample belongs to a study of T-cell reconstitution after alpha-beta-depleted transplantation in children. Construction of the TCRbeta library involved unique molecular identifiers. TCRdb re-called the PCR reads through MiXCR, storing one row per CDR3 protein. The sample consists of 200,000 or so distinct CDR3 sequences, roughly 6.3% of them appearing once. Trimming cost V 4 bases and J 4 bases, with 4 bases left between them. This CDR3 contains 11 residues. Germline assignment: CDR1 MNHNS and CDR2 SASEGT. This chain uses TRBV6-1 with TRBJ1-2; D not certain. The sample here was PBMCs, taken before TCRalphabeta/CD19-depleted stem cell transplant. This receptor was taken from a girl less than two years old with combined immunodeficiency, due to receive a stem cell transplant. CDR3 amino acids: CASSGAYGYTF. CDR3 DNA: TGTGCCAGCAGTGGAGCCTATGGCTACACCTTC.